A single sample is the source of the 19 T cell receptor beta chains below, sequenced in a study of cytomegalovirus exposure and HLA in healthy donors. The study ran its PCR with 60 Vbeta and 13 Jbeta primers. The repertoire was sequenced with immunoSEQ multiplex PCR; TCRdb's copy has only in-frame clones and lacks some. This table has around 100,000 clones, approximately 82% appearing once. The sequencing input was PBMCs. The receptor set was obtained from a woman under 30 in good health and CMV-seronegative.

This clone came up a few times. V usage is TRBV6-4 and J usage is TRBJ2-1; tentatively, D is TRBD2 (6 bases). Germline V gives CDR1 MRHNA, CDR2 SNTAGT. V was pared by 4 bases and J by 3 bases, with 13 bases between. The CDR3 runs 15 residues. CDR3 DNA sequence: TGTGCCAGCAGTGCCGGGGGTGGGGACTACAATGAGCAGTTCTTC. It encodes CASSAGGGDYNEQFF.

This chain joins TRBV30 and TRBJ2-3, with D possibly matching TRBD2 (7 bases). The CDR3 loop spans 17 amino acids. The germline V gene has CDR1 GTSNPN and CDR2 SVGIG (reference sequence). Trimming removed 0 bases at V and 0 bases at J, with 16 bases between. In nucleotides, the CDR3 is TGTGCCTGGAGTGTACGGGGGGCAGGGATTAGCACAGATACGCAGTATTTT. Translated, it gives CAWSVRGAGISTDTQYF.

This chain connects TRBV4-2 to TRBJ2-2, with unresolved D. This CDR3 region has 13 residues. The V gene lost 0 bases and the J gene lost 6 bases, with 5 bases spanning the gap. CDR1 and CDR2 (germline): LGHNA, YNFKEQ. The CDR3 loop reads CASSQDPPGELFF. For the CDR3, the DNA is TGTGCCAGCAGCCAAGATCCTCCCGGGGAGCTGTTTTTT.

This chain connects TRBV6-4 to TRBJ2-2; 8 bases agree with TRBD1. Germline V gene data show CDR1 as MRHNA and CDR2 as SNTAGT. Trimming took 0 bases from V and 6 from J; bases not matched to a gene: 3. This CDR3 comprises 15 residues. The CDR3 here is CASSDSQGASGELFF. CDR3 in DNA: TGTGCCAGCAGTGACTCCCAGGGGGCGTCCGGGGAGCTGTTTTTT.

The chain joins TRBV6-5 to TRBJ1-3; D gene ambiguous. Germline V gene lookup returns CDR1 MNHEY and CDR2 SVGAGI. The CDR3 is 15 residues long. The V end lost 6 bases, the J end lost 4 bases, and 16 bases lay between the germline ends. In DNA form, the CDR3 reads TGTGCCAGCAGCCCTCATGGAGGGAAGGGAAACACCATATATTTT. Translated: CASSPHGGKGNTIYF.

The chain uses TRBV14 and TRBJ2-2; TRBD2 matches 9 bases. With V trimmed by 7 bases and J by 1 base, 7 bases remained unmatched. CDR3 length: 16 residues. The germline V gene has CDR1 SGHDN and CDR2 FVKESK. The CDR3 loop reads CASNKRGALNTGELFF. CDR3 nucleotides: TGTGCCAGCAACAAGCGGGGGGCCTTGAACACCGGGGAGCTGTTTTTT. The entire variable domain, with the rest obtained from reference TRBV14 and TRBJ2-2, is as follows: EAGVTQFPSHSVIEKGQTVTLRCDPISGHDNLYWYRRVMGKEIKFLLHFVKESKQDESGMPNNRFLAERTGGTYSTLKVQPAELEDSGVYFCASNKRGALNTGELFFGEGSRLTVL.

DNA for the CDR3: TGTGCCAGCAGCGCTAGCGGGACTAGCACAGATACGCAGTATTTT. Encoded protein: CASSASGTSTDTQYF. V gene TRBV6-6 combines with J gene TRBJ2-3; the match to TRBD2 covers 9 bases. V lost 6 bases and J lost 0; bases outside the gene matches: 4. The germline gives CDR1 MNHNY, CDR2 SVGAGI (reference sequence). The CDR3 spans 15 residues.

The V call is TRBV5-4, the J call TRBJ2-5; the D gene is possibly TRBD2 (6 bases). The CDR3 is 14 amino acids. V was shortened by 2 bases and J by 1 base, with 9 bases between the two germline ends. From germline, CDR1 is SGHNT and CDR2 YYREEE (reference sequence). The chain's CDR3 is CASSFRRGQETQYF. The CDR3 DNA sequence: TGTGCCAGCAGCTTTAGGAGGGGCCAAGAGACCCAGTACTTC. The full variable domain, its missing parts supplied by reference TRBV5-4 and TRBJ2-5, is ETGVTQSPTHLIKTRGQQVTLRCSSQSGHNTVSWYQQALGQGPQFIFQYYREEENGRGNFPPRFSGLQFPNYSSELNVNALELDDSALYLCASSFRRGQETQYFGPGTRLLVL.

This chain uses TRBV5-1 with TRBJ1-2; a weak D match, TRBD1 (5 bases). The V gene lost 3 bases and the J gene lost 0 bases, with 24 bases spanning the gap. The CDR3 has 19 residues. Looked up from germline, CDR1 is SGHRS and CDR2 is YFSETQ. The CDR3 region is CASSYYPGLGSRTNYGYTF. The CDR3 DNA follows: TGCGCCAGCAGCTATTACCCAGGGTTGGGTAGCCGGACTAACTATGGCTACACCTTC.

The CDR3 here is CASSFRGLLLWGLFF. As DNA, the CDR3 is TGTGCCAGCAGTTTTAGGGGGCTTTTATTATGGGGGCTGTTTTTT. The chain recombines TRBV6-4 with TRBJ1-4, with TRBD1 matching over 7 bases. This CDR3 has 15 residues. Unmatched junction bases numbered 17, after V lost 5 bases and J lost 14 bases. The germline V gene has CDR1 MRHNA and CDR2 SNTAGT.

This clone came up once. The chain employs TRBV7-8 and TRBJ2-2, with 8 bases lining up with TRBD1. The CDR3 sequence is 14 residues long. Per germline, CDR1 SGHVS and CDR2 FQNEAQ. The V and J ends lost 4 bases and 6 bases, in that order; junction bases with no gene match: 4. The CDR3 DNA follows: TGTGCCAGCAGCTGGGACAGGACCCCCGGGGAGCTGTTTTTT. Amino acid sequence: CASSWDRTPGELFF.

The genes are TRBV9 and TRBJ2-2; TRBD2 matches at 7 bases. V lost 2 bases and J lost 1; bases outside the gene matches: 2. The CDR3 has 15 amino acids. Germline V gene lookup returns CDR1 SGDLS and CDR2 YYNGEE. CDR3 in DNA: TGTGCCAGCAGCGTCGCTAGCGGGAACACCGGGGAGCTGTTTTTT. Its protein is CASSVASGNTGELFF.

The chain employs TRBV6-5 and TRBJ1-2, with D perhaps TRBD1 (5 bases). The germline V and J ends were trimmed by 6 bases and 4 bases, with 12 bases remaining between them. The CDR3 consists of 13 residues. Germline V CDR1 and CDR2: MNHEY, SVGAGI. CDR3 bases: TGTGCCAGCAGCCCAGCAGGGTTCTATGGCTACACCTTC. Encoded protein: CASSPAGFYGYTF.

The chain links TRBV19 to TRBJ2-3; TRBD2 agrees at 11 bases. CDR1 and CDR2 from the germline V gene are LNHDA and SQIVND (reference sequence). Trimming took 9 bases from V and 2 from J; bases not matched to a gene: 4. The CDR3 is 14 residues long. The DNA of the CDR3 is TGTGCCAGCACGACTAGCGGGATCACAGATACGCAGTATTTT. This sequence encodes CASTTSGITDTQYF.

The chain links TRBV5-4 to TRBJ2-5; TRBD2 matches 11 bases. With 0 bases clipped from V and 5 bases from J, the junction kept 6 bases outside the gene matches. The germline V gene encodes CDR1 SGHNT and CDR2 YYREEE (reference sequence). This CDR3 has 16 residues. This chain's CDR3 is CASSLVLAGARETQYF. As DNA, the CDR3 is TGTGCCAGCAGCTTGGTACTAGCGGGGGCCCGGGAGACCCAGTACTTC.

This clone was detected once. This rearrangement joins TRBV5-4 to TRBJ2-7, with D maybe TRBD2 (5 bases). The CDR3 is made up of 15 amino acids. V was cut by 2 bases and J by 3 bases, with 15 bases left in between. The germline gives CDR1 SGHNT, CDR2 YYREEE (reference sequence). CDR3 bases: TGTGCCAGCAGCTTTGGGCCAGCGGTAGACTACGAGCAGTACTTC. It codes for CASSFGPAVDYEQYF.

The V call is TRBV5-1, the J call TRBJ2-7, with 8 bases matching TRBD2. Germline V gene sequence: CDR1 SGHRS, CDR2 YFSETQ. The V and J ends lost 8 bases and 5 bases, in that order; junction bases with no gene match: 9. The CDR3 length is 13 residues. CDR3 residues: CASKAGGSDEQYF. CDR3 sequence (DNA): TGCGCCAGTAAGGCGGGGGGAAGCGACGAGCAGTACTTC.

The CDR3 here is CASSLAGPYEQYF. The CDR3, as DNA: TGTGCCAGCAGTTTAGCGGGTCCCTACGAGCAGTACTTC. The chain links TRBV27 to TRBJ2-7; D might be TRBD2 (5 bases). The CDR3 totals 13 residues. The germline gives CDR1 MNHEY, CDR2 SMNVEV (reference sequence). Trimming stripped 2 bases from V and 2 bases from J, with 7 bases between.

This clone was counted between two and nine times. The J gene is TRBJ2-3, the V gene TRBV28; possible D gene TRBD1, 6 bases. Trimming left V 6 bases short and J 4 bases short, with 14 bases between. The CDR3 has 14 residues. The V gene's germline CDR1 is MDHEN and CDR2 SYDVKM. In nucleotides, the CDR3 is TGTGCCAGCAGGTTCGACAGGCTGGCAGATACGCAGTATTTT. Translated: CASRFDRLADTQYF.